The 8 T cell receptor beta chains given below trace back to one sample, sequenced in a study of T cells after yellow fever vaccination. Each CDR3 protein gets one entry after TCRdb re-called the 5' RACE reads with MiXCR. The sample lists 170,000 or so distinct CDR3 sequences; approximately 6.2% were seen once. The starting material was CD4+ T cells sorted from PBMCs, obtained on the day of the first yellow fever vaccination. Every receptor here comes from a man between 18 and 35 years old who received the YFV17D yellow fever vaccine.

This sequence joins TRBV20-1 and TRBJ2-7; 7 positions match TRBD2. Germline loops: CDR1 DFQATT, CDR2 SNEGSKA (reference sequence). V lost 3 bases, J lost 5 bases, and 7 bases stayed unmatched. CDR3 length: 13 amino acids. The CDR3 here is CSARNSGFHEQYF. CDR3 nucleotide sequence: TGCAGTGCTAGGAATAGCGGGTTCCACGAGCAGTACTTC.

This clonotype was observed at least ten times. The chain has TRBV20-1 and TRBJ2-1; 8 nucleotides agree with TRBD2. The germline V gene has CDR1 DFQATT and CDR2 SNEGSKA (reference sequence). There are 17 residues in the CDR3. The V gene end was trimmed by 0 bases and the J gene end by 4 bases; junction bases not matched to a gene: 11. In DNA form, the CDR3 reads TGCAGTGCTAGAGATGCCGGGGGGGCCCTCAGTTACAATGAGCAGTTCTTC. Its translation: CSARDAGGALSYNEQFF.

This clonotype was recorded many times. The chain couples TRBV5-5 to TRBJ1-1; the D is unclear. V lost 0 bases to trimming and J lost 3 bases, with 12 bases between them. Per the germline V gene, CDR1 is SGHKS and CDR2 is YYEKEE (reference sequence). The CDR3 extends over 15 amino acids. DNA for the CDR3: TGTGCCAGCAGCTTGGATCTTTATTGGGACACTGAAGCTTTCTTT. This codes for CASSLDLYWDTEAFF.

This clonotype appeared a few times. The V call is TRBV16, the J call TRBJ2-7, with D unclear. Trimming left V 0 bases short and J 0 bases short, with 12 bases between. The CDR3 sequence is 16 residues long. Looked up from germline, CDR1 is KGHSY and CDR2 is FQNENV. CDR3 sequence reads: CASSQSRPESSYEQYF. CDR3 in DNA: TGTGCCAGCAGCCAATCCCGGCCAGAGAGCTCCTACGAGCAGTACTTC.

The table lists this clonotype with many counts. The rearrangement uses TRBV7-2 and TRBJ1-5; D not resolved. Deletions cut 4 bases from V and 2 bases from J, with 15 bases between. Germline V lookup: CDR1 SGHTA, CDR2 FQGNSA. The CDR3 spans 16 residues. In DNA form, the CDR3 reads TGTGCCAGCAGCTCCGGTGTGGCAATAGGCAATCAGCCCCAGCATTTT. Its protein is CASSSGVAIGNQPQHF. The full variable domain, in which reference TRBV7-2 and TRBJ1-5 provide the parts outside the CDR3, is GAGVSQSPSNKVTEKGKDVELRCDPISGHTALYWYRQSLGQGLEFLIYFQGNSAPDKSGLPSDRFSAERTGGSVSTLTIQRTQQEDSAVYLCASSSGVAIGNQPQHFGDGTRLSIL.

The chain is built from TRBV11-3 and TRBJ2-3, with D perhaps TRBD2 (5 bases). Germline assignment: CDR1 SGHNT and CDR2 YENEEA. This CDR3 has 13 residues. V dropped 1 base and J dropped 7 bases, with 9 bases sitting between them. This chain's CDR3 is CASSLVSGNTQYF. The CDR3, as DNA: TGTGCCAGCAGCTTAGTATCGGGGAATACGCAGTATTTT.

The chain employs TRBV5-4 and TRBJ2-3, with unresolved D. The germline gives CDR1 SGHNT, CDR2 YYREEE (reference sequence). The ends were cut back, 4 bases at V and 4 bases at J, with 10 bases in the middle. CDR3 size: 13 residues. This CDR3 is CASSRPRADTQYF. The CDR3 region has the DNA TGTGCCAGCAGCCGACCTAGGGCAGATACGCAGTATTTT.

At least ten counts were recorded for this clonotype. The chain joins TRBV7-2 to TRBJ2-1, with D perhaps given as TRBD1 or TRBD2 (5 bases each). CDR3 length: 16 amino acids. V was shortened by 0 bases and J by 0 bases, with 9 bases between the two germline ends. Germline CDR1 reads SGHTA; CDR2 reads FQGNSA. In nucleotides, the CDR3 is TGTGCCAGCAGCTTAGCGGGACGGGACTCCTACAATGAGCAGTTCTTC. This sequence encodes CASSLAGRDSYNEQFF.